This TCR beta chain was observed in a study of blood T cells in healthy people across ages. Germline CDR1 and CDR2: SGHVS and FNYEAQ. This CDR3 contains 17 residues. Trimming at V came to 2 bases and at J to 4 bases, leaving 5 bases not matched to a gene. A J-beta primer mix and a sample-barcoded 5' primer were used in a second PCR of about 7 to 11 cycles. MiXCR, applied by TCRdb to the 5' RACE reads, yields one record per CDR3 protein. Among hundreds of thousands of distinct CDR3 sequences listed, roughly half were seen once. Study conclusions and caveats: The CMV status of each donor remained undetermined, and this could have confounded shifts in expanded clonotypes.

In this sample, this clonotype turned up a few times. Its cognate antigen is unknown. What was sequenced was blood. V and J are TRBV7-6 and TRBJ2-1; 13 positions agree with TRBD2. The clonotype comes from a man in his 60s in good health. The CDR3 DNA is TGTGCCAGCAGCTTAAAGCCGGGACTAGCGGGATACAATGAGCAGTTCTTC. It yields the protein CASSLKPGLAGYNEQFF.